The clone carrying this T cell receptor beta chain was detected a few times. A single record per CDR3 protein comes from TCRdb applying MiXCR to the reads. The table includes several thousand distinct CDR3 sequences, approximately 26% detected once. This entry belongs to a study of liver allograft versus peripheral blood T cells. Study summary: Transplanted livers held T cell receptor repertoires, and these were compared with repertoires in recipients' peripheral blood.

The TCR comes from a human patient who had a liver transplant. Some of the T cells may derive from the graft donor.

The CDR3 DNA reads TGTGCCAGCTCACCGGGAGAGCAGTACTTC. It translates to CASSPGEQYF. The chain combines TRBV18 with TRBJ2-7; D is ambiguous. Germline CDR1 is KGHSH and CDR2 is LQKENI. Trimming left V 3 bases short and J 7 bases short, with 4 bases between. This CDR3 spans 10 amino acids.